This entry concerns a single TCR beta chain. This sample was included in a study of blood T cell repertoires in COVID-19. Authors' processing steps: Reference gene primer amplification gave nucleated cell count estimates. Sequencing used immunoSEQ multiplex PCR; TCRdb keeps in-frame clones, though not all of them. That table supplies the V and J calls and clone size; D and trimming were determined from the DNA. The sample lists 250,000 or so clones, about 84% occurring once. From germline, CDR1 is SGHNT and CDR2 YYREEE (reference sequence). The CDR3 totals 13 residues. V shed 4 bases and J 9 bases; nucleotides not matched to a gene: 7.

Specimen: peripheral blood. This sequence joins TRBV5-4 and TRBJ2-1, with 7 bases aligning to TRBD2. This TCR was recovered from a man older than 75 with acute or convalescent COVID-19. This chain's CDR3 is CASSPRERGEQFF. In DNA, the CDR3 is TGTGCCAGCAGCCCGCGGGAGCGGGGTGAGCAGTTCTTC.